Below are 6 T cell receptor beta chains sequenced from a single sample in a study of T cell repertoires in cytomegalovirus infection. No antigens are known for them. Using its own MiXCR run on the reads, TCRdb lists one record per CDR3 protein. Altogether around 750,000 distinct CDR3 sequences are present, around a third being singletons, with the ten largest covering around 11%. The starting material was cultured CD8+ T cells from PBMCs, obtained from culture after CMV antigen stimulation. These receptors were taken from a human donor in good health (CMV status not recorded). Some clones in this sample may be carry-over from other donors' samples.

This clonotype was seen more than once but under ten times. CDR3: CATSSIRGERTDTQYF. As DNA, the CDR3 is TGTGCCACCAGCAGTATTAGGGGGGAGAGGACAGATACGCAGTATTTT. The V and J genes are TRBV15 and TRBJ2-3; the D call may be TRBD1 or TRBD2 (6 bases each). This CDR3 comprises 16 residues. V gave up 3 bases and J gave up 3 bases, with 16 bases separating them. Germline V lookup: CDR1 LNHNV, CDR2 YYDKDF (reference sequence).

The sample holds a few counts of this clonotype. The chain carries TRBV12-3 or TRBV12-4 and TRBJ1-3, with 7 bases lining up with TRBD1. V was pared by 6 bases and J by 0 bases, with 2 bases of the junction left unmatched. CDR3 size: 14 residues. The CDR3 reads CASRTGASGNTIYF. For the CDR3, the DNA is TGTGCCAGCAGAACAGGGGCCTCTGGAAACACCATATATTTT.

The CDR3 sequence: CASSFSGSPYEQYF. The DNA for the CDR3 is TGTGCCAGCAGCTTTTCAGGCAGTCCCTACGAGCAGTACTTC. The chain couples TRBV7-6 to TRBJ2-7; D is unresolved. CDR3 length: 14 residues. V was clipped by 3 bases and J by 2 bases, with 11 bases between them. Germline V gene lookup returns CDR1 SGHVS and CDR2 FNYEAQ.

This clonotype was seen only a few times. The chain links TRBV19 to TRBJ1-2, with unresolved D. The germline V gene has CDR1 LNHDA and CDR2 SQIVND (reference sequence). With 9 bases removed from V and 4 bases from J, the gap between germline ends came to 12 bases. The CDR3 contains 12 residues. CDR3 coding DNA: TGTGCCAGCGGTCCAGGCCCCTATGGCTACACCTTC. Its protein is CASGPGPYGYTF.

The V call is TRBV6-5, the J call TRBJ1-2, with TRBD1 identical over 8 bases. Trimming took 0 bases from V and 4 from J; bases not matched to a gene: 1. The germline gives CDR1 MNHEY, CDR2 SVGAGI. The CDR3 length is 14 residues. The CDR3 loop reads CASSYSGQGYGYTF. The CDR3 nucleotides are TGTGCCAGCAGTTACTCAGGACAGGGCTATGGCTACACCTTC.

This clonotype turned up a few times. V is TRBV6-1 and J is TRBJ1-2, with no clear D. The CDR3 has 13 amino acids. CDR1 is MNHNS and CDR2 is SASEGT in the germline V gene. The ends were cut back, 3 bases at V and 4 bases at J, with 9 bases in the middle. The CDR3 spells CASSENPTYGYTF. CDR3 bases: TGTGCCAGCAGTGAGAATCCCACCTATGGCTACACCTTC.